A selection of T cell receptor beta chains follows, all from one sample in a study of blood T cells in healthy people across ages. One entry per CDR3 protein, called by TCRdb with MiXCR from the 5' RACE reads. This sample has 750,000 to 850,000 distinct CDR3 sequences; just under 25% occur once, and the top ten carry under 4.5%. These same records also appear under a second study, on T cells of mothers and their children.

What was sequenced was blood. The source is a boy younger than 18 in good health. Each CDR3 is given with its conserved first and last residue. A D gene is named only where the DNA matches it firmly. Size tells how often a clone was seen (once, few, many) or the class of an expanded clone, and some rows leave it out.

clone size,D gene,J gene,V gene,CDR3 DNA,CDR3 protein
many,NA,TRBJ1-5,TRBV20-1,TGCAGTGCTAGAGATCACGAGGACGGTGTTGTTCAGCCCCAGCATTTT,CSARDHEDGVVQPQHF
few,TRBD1,TRBJ2-5,TRBV6-5,TGTGCCAGCAGTTACTCGACAGGGGTGGGAGAGACCCAGTACTTC,CASSYSTGVGETQYF
NA,NA,TRBJ2-4,TRBV5-1,TGCGCCAGCAGCTTGGATGGCCCCCCCAAAAACATTCAGTACTTC,CASSLDGPPKNIQYF
few,TRBD2,TRBJ2-7,TRBV29-1,TGCAGCGTTGATCTAGCGGGACGCTACGAGCAGTACTTC,CSVDLAGRYEQYF
many,TRBD1,TRBJ2-5,TRBV7-8,TGTGCCAGCAGTAGAGGAATGGACAGGGCTTCTAAGACCCAGTACTTC,CASSRGMDRASKTQYF
few,TRBD2,TRBJ2-2,TRBV5-1,TGCGCCAGCAGGGGACTAGCGGGAGTCGGGAACACCGGGGAGCTGTTTTTT,CASRGLAGVGNTGELFF
few,NA,TRBJ1-1,TRBV7-8,TGTGCCAGCAGCTTGGGGTACACTGAAGCTTTCTTT,CASSLGYTEAFF
few,TRBD1,TRBJ2-7,TRBV7-9,TGTGCCAGCAGCCATGGGACAGGGTTGATTGAAGAGCAGTACTTC,CASSHGTGLIEEQYF
few,TRBD1,TRBJ1-5,TRBV20-1,TGCAGTGCTAGAGATAGGGGACAGAGCAATCAGCCCCAGCATTTT,CSARDRGQSNQPQHF
NA,NA,TRBJ1-4,TRBV6-5,TGTGCCAGCAGTTACTCCCGAACCGGAGGGAACCACCGCGAAAAACTGTTTTTT,CASSYSRTGGNHREKLFF
NA,NA,TRBJ1-2,TRBV9,TGTGCCAGCAGCGTAAACGACGGGAAGGGTGGCTACACCTTC,CASSVNDGKGGYTF
NA,NA,TRBJ1-4,TRBV18,TGTGCCAGCTCACCGTTTGAAGATAACGAAAAACTGTTTTTT,CASSPFEDNEKLFF
few,TRBD2,TRBJ2-7,TRBV6-5,TGTGCCAGCAGTCCATCCGGGACTAACTACGAGCAGTACTTC,CASSPSGTNYEQYF
NA,NA,TRBJ1-5,TRBV10-3,TGTGCCATCAGTGATGATTATAGCAATCAGCCCCAGCATTTT,CAISDDYSNQPQHF
NA,TRBD1,TRBJ1-5,TRBV6-5,TGTGCCAGCAGCCACAGCGGACAGGGGGGTGAGCCCCAGCATTTT,CASSHSGQGGEPQHF
NA,NA,TRBJ2-1,TRBV2,TGTGCCAGCAGTGAAAATGAGCAGTTCTTC,CASSENEQFF
NA,TRBD2,TRBJ2-1,TRBV20-1,TGCAGTGCTCCGGGACTAGCGGGAGGTTGGTCCTACAATGAGCAGTTCTTC,CSAPGLAGGWSYNEQFF
NA,TRBD2,TRBJ2-3,TRBV12-3/TRBV12-4,TGTGCTAGCAGTTTTAGCGGGGGGATGGATACGCAGTATTTT,CASSFSGGMDTQYF
once,NA,TRBJ2-6,TRBV12-3/TRBV12-4,TGTGCCAGCAGTTTAAGGACGGTTTCTGGGGCCAACGTCCTGACTTTC,CASSLRTVSGANVLTF
NA,NA,TRBJ2-3,TRBV7-8,TGTGCCAGCAGCTTAGCCCCCGGGAGAGAGGATACGCAGTATTTT,CASSLAPGREDTQYF
few,TRBD1,TRBJ2-3,TRBV28,TGTGCCAGCAGCCTGGACAGGGCACTGCCCATCGGCACAGATACGCAGTATTTT,CASSLDRALPIGTDTQYF
NA,TRBD1,TRBJ1-2,TRBV7-2,TGTGCCAGCAGCCCGGGACAGGACGGGGTGGGCTACACCTTC,CASSPGQDGVGYTF
few,NA,TRBJ2-1,TRBV29-1,TGCAGCGTGAACGGACAGACACCCTCCTACAATGAGCAGTTCTTC,CSVNGQTPSYNEQFF
NA,NA,TRBJ2-1,TRBV12-3/TRBV12-4,TGTGCCAGCAGTTTAATTGGGGGAATTACATATGAGCAGTTCTTC,CASSLIGGITYEQFF
few,NA,TRBJ2-1,TRBV6-5,TGTGCCAGCAGTTACGGGGCAGGGCAGTTCTTC,CASSYGAGQFF
NA,NA,TRBJ2-1,TRBV15,TGTGCCACCAGCAGTCTGGGAACCTCTTACAATGAGCAGTTCTTC,CATSSLGTSYNEQFF
NA,NA,TRBJ2-7,TRBV20-1,TGCAGTGCTAGAGAACCTGCCCGATACGAGCAGTACTTC,CSAREPARYEQYF
NA,NA,TRBJ2-7,TRBV5-1,TGCGCCAGCAGCCCCGGTCGATCCTCCACCTACGAGCAGTACTTC,CASSPGRSSTYEQYF
many,TRBD2,TRBJ2-3,TRBV12-3/TRBV12-4,TGTGCCAGCAGTTTCTTAGCGGGGTCAGATACGCAGTATTTT,CASSFLAGSDTQYF
NA,TRBD2,TRBJ2-7,TRBV29-1,TGCAGCGTTGGGACTAGCGGGGGGGCCGCAGCCTACGAGCAGTACTTC,CSVGTSGGAAAYEQYF